This T cell receptor beta chain was profiled in a study of blood T cell repertoires in COVID-19. Study context: PBMCs, B-cell-depleted T cells, or T cells provided the cDNA or gDNA that made up the material.

Recruitment covered 20 to 25 US areas and drew participants whose ages spanned about 18 to 90 years. In the study's own analysis: Counts of nucleated cells, estimated from reference gene primer amplification, were obtained. The data were produced by immunoSEQ multiplex PCR, yet TCRdb's version contains in-frame clones alone and is incomplete. Clone size and V and J calls were adopted from that table, with D and trimming inferred from the DNA. The sample consists of approximately 220,000 clones, approximately 86% of them appearing once. This clone was found a few times. The germline V gene has CDR1 SGHDT and CDR2 YYEEEE. V was shortened by 2 bases and J by 6 bases, with 12 bases between the two germline ends. This CDR3 spans 14 amino acids.

The sample consisted of PBMCs or T cells enriched from blood (not recorded which). The origin of this receptor is a middle-aged woman with acute COVID-19. The rearrangement uses TRBV5-6 and TRBJ2-1; D is possibly TRBD2 (6 bases). CDR3 loop: CASSFVAALNEQFF. In DNA, the CDR3 is TGTGCCAGCAGCTTCGTAGCGGCTCTCAATGAGCAGTTCTTC. The full variable domain, rest sourced from reference TRBV5-6 and TRBJ2-1, is DAGVTQSPTHLIKTRGQQVTLRCSPKSGHDTVSWYQQALGQGPQFIFQYYEEEERQRGNFPDRFSGHQFPNYSSELNVNALLLGDSALYLCASSFVAALNEQFFGPGTRLTVL.